This TCR beta chain was profiled in a study of neurological immune-mediated disorders (dated by TCRdb to about 2019). Regarding the research as a whole: Among the approximately 35 multiple sclerosis patients, approximately 30 had relapsing-remitting MS and 3 had secondary progressive MS. Peripheral blood TCR-beta repertoires from HTLV-I-associated myelopathy (HAM/TSP) patients, multiple sclerosis patients and healthy controls were compared by UMI-based sequencing. Longitudinal samples, technical triplicates and paired sorted CD4+ and CD8+ T-cell subsets, alongside PBMC samples, were included among the roughly 100 TCR-beta libraries. Of the 65 to 70 subjects in the cohort, approximately 15 were HAM/TSP patients, about 34 were multiple sclerosis patients, and around 20 were healthy controls. What the research found in general, with its limitations: In a phylogenetic analysis, the repertoires of 18 out of 34 MS patients fell into a single cluster of related CDR3 sequences, pointing to a possible signature at the repertoire level. TCR clonal expansion was greatest in HAM/TSP patients and smallest in MS patients, who ranked below even healthy controls. No identical CDR3 amino acid sequences were found to be shared among expanded clones across subjects, suggesting that TCR-beta repertoires were private in all groups. The MS cluster showed no association with clinical or MRI features, and the authors stated that larger cohorts are needed.

For unsorted PBMC libraries, 2 million PBMCs were used after storage in RNAlater at -80 degrees C until RNA extraction. The multiple sclerosis patients were enrolled in a US clinical protocol that used magnetic resonance imaging to evaluate disease progression. Peripheral blood underwent Ficoll-Hypaque density gradient centrifugation to isolate PBMCs, which were then cryopreserved in liquid nitrogen. cDNA was synthesized by template-switch 5'RACE using a primer carrying a 10-nucleotide random unique molecular identifier by which each TCR transcript was tagged. Over 180 million TCR-beta sequences, covering 15-18 subjects, were produced in each sequencing run. The RNeasy kit was used for extraction of total RNA. TCR-beta VDJ regions were amplified with primers for the TCR constant region and the 5'RACE anchor, using the KAPA Real-time Library Amplification kit. Sample indexes and Illumina adaptors were added in a first PCR, and a second PCR then increased library yield. The roughly 650 bp TCR product was size-selected on a 2% E-gel SizeSelection system after Ampure bead purification. Before pooling, library quality was assessed on a Bioanalyzer, concentration was determined with Qubit, and library quantification was performed with the Kapa Library Quantification kit. An Illumina HiSeq 2500 sequenced the libraries paired-end 2 x 150 bp. To increase sequence diversity, roughly 25-31% phiX was spiked into each library pool. The authors' analysis ran thus. Quality-filtered reads were processed with the UMI-based MiGEC pipeline, which removed over 80% of raw TCR sequences during error correction. IMGT germline references were used for aligning VDJ genes, and each clonotype was defined as a unique CDR3 amino acid sequence together with its V-J genes. VDJtools evaluated clonal expansion, Shannon diversity and CDR3 relatedness (CalcPairwiseDistances, ClusterSamples); CLCbio workbench built phylogenetic trees. Expanded clones were defined as having at least 8 unique UMIs, based on coefficient-of-variation modelling across technical triplicates. TCRdb's own reprocessing of the public reads used fastp at Q25 and MiXCR and kept productive beta chains. Rows merge per CDR3 protein into single entries with the most common DNA and genes. The V and J calls were not made by the authors but by TCRdb's processing. This sample comprises some 86,000 distinct CDR3 sequences, around 2.6% of them detected only once. Together, the top ten hold 1.1% of the sample.

This clonotype was observed at least ten times. What antigen it recognizes has not been identified. Per-base quality was not reported, and no clone a single base away is much larger than it. The germline V gene specifies SGHRS as CDR1 and YFSETQ as CDR2. Its CDR3 holds 16 amino acids, cysteine through phenylalanine. Kept here is only the CDR3 DNA, which spans 48 bases and is read in frame from base 1. The V and J ends are trimmed by 5 bases and 5 bases, leaving 22 bases between them. This clonotype was sampled from a woman younger than 45 with multiple sclerosis. Recombination joined TRBV5-1 with TRBJ1-1; the D gene is not confidently resolved. The sequencing sample was made of PBMCs. The DNA is as follows: TGCGCCAGCAGTTACGATCCTTCACCCGTTGGAACTGAAGCTTTCTTT. Its amino acids are CASSYDPSPVGTEAFF.